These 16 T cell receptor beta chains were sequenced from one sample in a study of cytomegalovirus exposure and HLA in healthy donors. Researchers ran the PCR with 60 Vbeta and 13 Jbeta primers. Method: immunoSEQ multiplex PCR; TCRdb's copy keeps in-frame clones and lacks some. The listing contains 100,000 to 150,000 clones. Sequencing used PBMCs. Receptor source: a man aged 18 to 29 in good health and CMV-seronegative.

CDR3 sequence reads: CASSLGTSGGAGELFF. The CDR3 DNA follows: TGTGCCAGCAGTTTAGGGACTAGCGGCGGCGCCGGGGAGCTGTTTTTT. This chain uses TRBV28 with TRBJ2-2, with TRBD2 identical over 11 bases. Germline trimming cut 2 bases from V and 6 bases from J; bases unmatched to any gene: 5. Germline CDR1 MDHEN, CDR2 SYDVKM. The CDR3 runs to 16 residues.

CDR3: CASSYAGIYNEQFF. In DNA, the CDR3 is TGTGCCAGCAGTTACGCGGGTATATACAATGAGCAGTTCTTC. The rearrangement uses TRBV6-5 and TRBJ2-1, with a possible D match to TRBD2 (5 bases). The CDR3 spans 14 residues. The germline gives CDR1 MNHEY, CDR2 SVGAGI. The V and J ends lost 2 bases and 4 bases respectively, with 9 bases between them.

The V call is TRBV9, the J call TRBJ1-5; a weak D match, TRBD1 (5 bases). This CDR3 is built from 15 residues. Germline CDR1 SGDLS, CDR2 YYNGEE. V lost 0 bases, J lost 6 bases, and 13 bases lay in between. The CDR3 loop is CASSVGTGPLQPQHF. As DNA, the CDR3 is TGTGCCAGCAGCGTAGGTACAGGTCCCCTTCAGCCCCAGCATTTT.

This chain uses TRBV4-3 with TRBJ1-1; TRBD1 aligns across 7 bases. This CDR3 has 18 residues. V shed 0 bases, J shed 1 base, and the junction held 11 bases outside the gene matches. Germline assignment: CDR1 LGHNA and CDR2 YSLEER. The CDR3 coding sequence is TGCGCCAGCAGCCAAGATCAGGATAGCAGGGGGTGGAACACTGAAGCTTTCTTT. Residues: CASSQDQDSRGWNTEAFF.

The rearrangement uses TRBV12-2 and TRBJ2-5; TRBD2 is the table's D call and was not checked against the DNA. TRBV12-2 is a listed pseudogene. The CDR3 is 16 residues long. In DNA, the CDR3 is TGTGCAAGTCGCTTAGTCTTACGGGGTTACCAAGAGACCCAGTACTTC. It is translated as CASRLVLRGYQETQYF.

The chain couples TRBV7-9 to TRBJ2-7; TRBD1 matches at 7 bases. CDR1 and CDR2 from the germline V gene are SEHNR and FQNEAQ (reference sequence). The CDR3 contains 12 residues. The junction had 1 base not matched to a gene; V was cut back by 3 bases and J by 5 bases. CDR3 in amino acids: CASSFTGDEQYF. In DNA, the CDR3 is TGTGCCAGCAGCTTCACAGGGGACGAGCAGTACTTC.

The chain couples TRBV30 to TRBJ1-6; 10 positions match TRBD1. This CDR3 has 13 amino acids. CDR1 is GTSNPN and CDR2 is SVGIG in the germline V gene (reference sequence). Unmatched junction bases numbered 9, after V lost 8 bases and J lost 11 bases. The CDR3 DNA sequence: TGTGCCCGTGCGGGACAGGGGCTAACACCCCTCCACTTT. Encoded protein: CARAGQGLTPLHF.

This chain's CDR3 is CATSSYNQPQHF. CDR3 coding DNA: TGTGCCACCAGCAGTTACAATCAGCCCCAGCATTTT. The chain links TRBV15 to TRBJ1-5; no clear D. The V gene's germline CDR1 is LNHNV and CDR2 YYDKDF (reference sequence). The ends were cut back, 3 bases at V and 3 bases at J, with 3 bases in the middle. The CDR3 sequence is 12 residues long.

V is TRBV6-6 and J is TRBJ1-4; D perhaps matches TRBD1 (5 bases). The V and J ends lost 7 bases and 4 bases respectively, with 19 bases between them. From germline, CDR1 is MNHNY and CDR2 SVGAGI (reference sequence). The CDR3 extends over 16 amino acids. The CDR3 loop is CASNLGGSVINEKLFF. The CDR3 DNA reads TGTGCCAGCAATCTCGGGGGTTCAGTGATTAATGAAAAACTGTTTTTT.

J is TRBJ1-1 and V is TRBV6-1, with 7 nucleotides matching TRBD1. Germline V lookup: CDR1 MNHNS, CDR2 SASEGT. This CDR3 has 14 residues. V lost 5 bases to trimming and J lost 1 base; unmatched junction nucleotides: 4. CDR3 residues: CASSWTGRNTEAFF. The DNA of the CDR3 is TGTGCCAGCAGTTGGACAGGCAGGAACACTGAAGCTTTCTTT.

CDR3: CASSLGRGAGELFF. Written as DNA, the CDR3 is TGTGCCAGCAGCTTGGGACGGGGGGCCGGGGAGCTGTTTTTT. The genes are TRBV5-4 and TRBJ2-2, with 7 bases matching TRBD2. The CDR3 sequence is 14 residues long. The junction had 2 bases not matched to a gene; V was cut back by 0 bases and J by 6 bases. Germline V lookup: CDR1 SGHNT, CDR2 YYREEE (reference sequence).

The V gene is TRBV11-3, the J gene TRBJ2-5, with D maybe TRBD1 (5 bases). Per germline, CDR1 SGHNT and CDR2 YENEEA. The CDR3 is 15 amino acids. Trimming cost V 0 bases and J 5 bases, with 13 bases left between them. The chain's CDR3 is CASSLDSVGAETQYF. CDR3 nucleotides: TGTGCCAGCAGCTTAGATTCAGTAGGGGCGGAGACCCAGTACTTC.

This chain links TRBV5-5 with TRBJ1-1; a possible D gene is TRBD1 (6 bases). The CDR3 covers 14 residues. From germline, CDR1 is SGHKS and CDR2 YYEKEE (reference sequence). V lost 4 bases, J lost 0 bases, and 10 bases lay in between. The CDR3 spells CASSARDMNTEAFF. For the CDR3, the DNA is TGTGCCAGCAGCGCCAGGGACATGAACACTGAAGCTTTCTTT.

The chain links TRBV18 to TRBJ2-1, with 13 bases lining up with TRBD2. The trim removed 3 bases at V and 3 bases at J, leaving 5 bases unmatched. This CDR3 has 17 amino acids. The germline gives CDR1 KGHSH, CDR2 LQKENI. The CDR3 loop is CASSPRTSGSNYNEQFF. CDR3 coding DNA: TGTGCCAGCTCACCCCGGACTAGCGGGAGCAACTACAATGAGCAGTTCTTC.

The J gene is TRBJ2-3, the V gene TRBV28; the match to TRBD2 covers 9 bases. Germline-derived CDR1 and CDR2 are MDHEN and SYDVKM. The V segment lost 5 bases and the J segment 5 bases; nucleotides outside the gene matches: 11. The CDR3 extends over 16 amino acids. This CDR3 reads CASSRQRGEGVDTQYF. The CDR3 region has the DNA TGTGCCAGCAGTAGACAGCGGGGGGAGGGGGTAGATACGCAGTATTTT.

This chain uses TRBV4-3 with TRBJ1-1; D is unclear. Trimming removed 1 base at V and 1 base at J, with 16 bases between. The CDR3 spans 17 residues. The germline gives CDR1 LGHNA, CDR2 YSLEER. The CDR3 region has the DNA TGCGCCAGCAGCCAAGTCAGGACCGGACGGGGGAACACTGAAGCTTTCTTT. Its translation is CASSQVRTGRGNTEAFF.